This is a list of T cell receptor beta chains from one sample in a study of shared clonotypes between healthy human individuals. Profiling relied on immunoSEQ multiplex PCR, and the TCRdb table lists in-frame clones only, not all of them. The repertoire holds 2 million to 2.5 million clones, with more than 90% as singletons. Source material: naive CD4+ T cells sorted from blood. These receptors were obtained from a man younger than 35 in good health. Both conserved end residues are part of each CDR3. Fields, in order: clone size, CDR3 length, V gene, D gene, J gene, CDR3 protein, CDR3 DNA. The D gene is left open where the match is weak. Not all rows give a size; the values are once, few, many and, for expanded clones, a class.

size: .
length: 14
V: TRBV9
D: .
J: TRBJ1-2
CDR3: CASSAQQGDYGYTF
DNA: TGTGCCAGCAGCGCCCAACAGGGAGACTATGGCTACACCTTC

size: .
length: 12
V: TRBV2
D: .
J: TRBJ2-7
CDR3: CASSHDTYEQYF
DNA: TGTGCCAGCAGCCACGACACCTACGAGCAGTACTTC

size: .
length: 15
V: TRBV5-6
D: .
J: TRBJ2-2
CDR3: CASSRRLANTGELFF
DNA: TGTGCCAGCAGCCGCCGACTAGCGAACACCGGGGAGCTGTTTTTT

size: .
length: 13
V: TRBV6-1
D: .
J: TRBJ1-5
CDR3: CASSLQGDQPQHF
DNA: TGTGCCAGCAGCCTACAGGGTGATCAGCCCCAGCATTTT

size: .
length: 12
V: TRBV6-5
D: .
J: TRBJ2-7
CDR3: CASRWGDGEQYF
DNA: TGTGCCAGCAGGTGGGGGGACGGGGAGCAGTACTTC

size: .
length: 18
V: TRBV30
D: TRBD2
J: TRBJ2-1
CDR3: CAWILTGTSGGLYNEQFF
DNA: TGTGCCTGGATTCTGACCGGGACTAGCGGGGGGCTATACAATGAGCAGTTCTTC

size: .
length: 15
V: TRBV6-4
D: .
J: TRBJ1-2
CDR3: CASSEESVIGYGYTF
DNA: TGTGCCAGCAGTGAAGAGTCCGTAATAGGGTATGGCTACACCTTC

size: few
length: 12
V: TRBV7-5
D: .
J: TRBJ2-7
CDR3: CARSLVRYEQYF
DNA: TGTGCCAGAAGCTTAGTTAGGTACGAGCAGTACTTC

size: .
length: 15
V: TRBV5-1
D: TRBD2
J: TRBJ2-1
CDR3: CASSLDSGNYNEQFF
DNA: TGCGCCAGCAGCTTGGATAGCGGGAATTACAATGAGCAGTTCTTC

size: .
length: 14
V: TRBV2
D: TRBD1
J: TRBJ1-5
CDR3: CASSEQGGGQPQHF
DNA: TGTGCCAGCAGTGAACAGGGGGGAGGCCAGCCCCAGCATTTT

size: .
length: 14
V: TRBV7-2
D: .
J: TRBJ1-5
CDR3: CASSPQGGNQPQHF
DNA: TGTGCCAGCAGTCCACAGGGTGGCAATCAGCCCCAGCATTTT

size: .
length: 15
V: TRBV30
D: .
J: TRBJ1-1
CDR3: CAWSQGGTANTEAFF
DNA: TGTGCCTGGAGTCAGGGAGGGACCGCGAACACTGAAGCTTTCTTT

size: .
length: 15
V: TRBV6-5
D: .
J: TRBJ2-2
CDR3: CASSYGAGDTGELFF
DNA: TGTGCCAGCAGTTACGGGGCAGGGGACACCGGGGAGCTGTTTTTT

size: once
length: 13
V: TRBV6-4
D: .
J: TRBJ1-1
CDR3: CASSEQTNTEAFF
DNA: TGTGCCAGCAGTGAACAAACCAACACTGAAGCTTTCTTT